What follows are 7 T cell receptor beta chains derived from one specimen sequenced in a study of T-cell reconstitution after alpha-beta-depleted transplantation in children. Preparation of the TCRbeta library was carried out with unique molecular identifiers. One entry per CDR3 protein results from TCRdb running MiXCR on the PCR reads. The sample lists around 450,000 distinct CDR3 sequences; around 16% were seen once. Sequencing used PBMCs, mostly from graft donor cells, obtained 360 days after TCRalphabeta/CD19-depleted stem cell transplant. These receptors all come from a boy under two years old who had a stem cell transplant for Wiskott-Aldrich syndrome, so the T cells may come from the graft donor.

The chain carries TRBV25-1 and TRBJ1-1, with D possibly matching TRBD1 (6 bases). CDR3 length: 14 amino acids. The germline CDR1 and CDR2 sequences are MGHDK and SYGVNS. The V and J ends lost 1 base and 7 bases respectively, with 13 bases between them. The chain's CDR3 is CASSEWGGHSEAFF. In DNA form, the CDR3 reads TGTGCCAGCAGTGAATGGGGGGGGCACAGTGAAGCTTTCTTT. Full variable domain (outside the CDR3, taken from reference TRBV25-1 and TRBJ1-1): EADIYQTPRYLVIGTGKKITLECSQTMGHDKMYWYQQDPGMELHLIHYSYGVNSTEKGDLSSESTVSRIRTEHFPLTLESARPSHTSQYLCASSEWGGHSEAFFGQGTRLTVV.

This clonotype has only a few counts. V is TRBV4-1 and J is TRBJ1-2, with D unresolved. The CDR3 is made up of 16 amino acids. The germline CDR1 and CDR2 sequences are MGHRA and YSYEKL. V lost 6 bases and J lost 7, with 24 bases in between. Written as DNA, the CDR3 is TGCGCCAGCAGTGCCTCAGAAAACTATGGCTATAGTGGCTACACCTTC. Translation gives CASSASENYGYSGYTF.

The chain has TRBV7-9 and TRBJ2-7; the D call may be TRBD1 or TRBD2 (6 bases each). The CDR3 spans 12 residues. Germline V gene sequence: CDR1 SEHNR, CDR2 FQNEAQ (reference sequence). V was cut by 5 bases and J by 11 bases, with 16 bases left in between. CDR3 loop: CASSQQEGGEYF. The CDR3 coding sequence is TGTGCCAGCAGCCAACAGGAGGGGGGCGAGTACTTC. Full variable domain (remainder filled in from reference TRBV7-9 and TRBJ2-7): DTGVSQNPRHKITKRGQNVTFRCDPISEHNRLYWYRQTLGQGPEFLTYFQNEAQLEKSRLLSDRFSAERPKGSFSTLEIQRTEQGDSAMYLCASSQQEGGEYFGPGTRLTVT.

This rearrangement joins TRBV5-1 to TRBJ2-5, with D tentatively TRBD2 (5 bases). The germline gives CDR1 SGHRS, CDR2 YFSETQ. V lost 6 bases, J lost 5 bases, and 17 bases lay in between. There are 14 residues in the CDR3. Here the CDR3 reads CASKRTNKWETQYF. CDR3 DNA: TGCGCCAGCAAGCGGACGAACAAGTGGGAGACCCAGTACTTC.

This clonotype has only a few counts. The chain combines TRBV3-1 with TRBJ2-5; the D is unclear. Germline loops: CDR1 LGHDT, CDR2 YNNKEL (reference sequence). V was trimmed by 3 bases and J by 3 bases, leaving 11 bases between them. The CDR3 is 14 amino acids. CDR3 residues: CASSQGLVEETQYF. Written as DNA, the CDR3 is TGTGCCAGCAGCCAGGGTCTGGTCGAAGAGACCCAGTACTTC.

J is TRBJ2-2 and V is TRBV5-5; D is unclear. The germline V gene encodes CDR1 SGHKS and CDR2 YYEKEE (reference sequence). V lost 0 bases, J lost 7 bases, and 13 bases lay in between. This CDR3 is built from 15 residues. The CDR3, as DNA: TGTGCCAGCAGCTTGGGGGGTCTGGTAGACGGGGAGCTGTTTTTT. This codes for CASSLGGLVDGELFF. Full variable domain (outside the CDR3, taken from reference TRBV5-5 and TRBJ2-2): DAGVTQSPTHLIKTRGQQVTLRCSPISGHKSVSWYQQVLGQGPQFIFQYYEKEERGRGNFPDRFSARQFPNYSSELNVNALLLGDSALYLCASSLGGLVDGELFFGEGSRLTVL.

This clonotype was counted between two and nine times. J is TRBJ2-3 and V is TRBV20-1, with 7 bases identical to TRBD1. This CDR3 is built from 12 residues. The V gene end was trimmed by 7 bases and the J gene end by 1 base; junction bases not matched to a gene: 2. Germline CDR1 reads DFQATT; CDR2 reads SNEGSKA (reference sequence). CDR3 loop: CSVDRGTDTQYF. The CDR3 DNA follows: TGCAGTGTCGACAGGGGCACAGATACGCAGTATTTT.